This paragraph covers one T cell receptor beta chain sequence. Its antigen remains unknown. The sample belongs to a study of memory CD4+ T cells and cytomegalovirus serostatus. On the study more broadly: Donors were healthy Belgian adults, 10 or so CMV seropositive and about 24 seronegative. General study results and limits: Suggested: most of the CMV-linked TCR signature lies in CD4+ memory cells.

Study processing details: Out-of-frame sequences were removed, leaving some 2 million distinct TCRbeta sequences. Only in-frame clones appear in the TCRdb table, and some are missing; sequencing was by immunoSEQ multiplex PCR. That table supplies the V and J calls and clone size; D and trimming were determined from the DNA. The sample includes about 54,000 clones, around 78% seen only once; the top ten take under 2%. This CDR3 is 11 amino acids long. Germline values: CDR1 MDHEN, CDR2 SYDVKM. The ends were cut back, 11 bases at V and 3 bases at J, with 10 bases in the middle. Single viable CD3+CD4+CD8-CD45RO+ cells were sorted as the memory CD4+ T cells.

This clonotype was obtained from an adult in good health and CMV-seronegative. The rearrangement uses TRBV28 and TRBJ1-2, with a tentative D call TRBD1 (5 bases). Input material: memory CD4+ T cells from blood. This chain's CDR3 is CALGADYGYTF. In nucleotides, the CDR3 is TGTGCCCTCGGGGCGGACTATGGCTACACCTTC.